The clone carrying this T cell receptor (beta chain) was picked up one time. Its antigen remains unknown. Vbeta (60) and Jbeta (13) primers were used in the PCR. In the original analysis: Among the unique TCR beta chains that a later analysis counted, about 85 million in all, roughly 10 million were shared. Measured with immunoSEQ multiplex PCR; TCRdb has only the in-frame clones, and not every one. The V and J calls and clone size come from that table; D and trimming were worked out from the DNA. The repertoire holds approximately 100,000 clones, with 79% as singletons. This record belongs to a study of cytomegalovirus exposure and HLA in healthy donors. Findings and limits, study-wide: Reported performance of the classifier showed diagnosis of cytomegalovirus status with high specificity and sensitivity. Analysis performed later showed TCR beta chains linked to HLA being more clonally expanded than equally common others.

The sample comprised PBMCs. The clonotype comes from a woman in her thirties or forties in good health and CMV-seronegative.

The CDR3 DNA reads TGTGCCAGCACCATTCGGGGGGGCACAGATACGCAGTATTTT. It translates to CASTIRGGTDTQYF. The V gene is TRBV7-2, the J gene TRBJ2-3, with TRBD2 matching 7 bases. V trimming: 7 bases; J trimming: 1 base; junction bases outside the gene matches: 5. The length of the CDR3 is 14 residues. The germline V gene has CDR1 SGHTA and CDR2 FQGNSA.